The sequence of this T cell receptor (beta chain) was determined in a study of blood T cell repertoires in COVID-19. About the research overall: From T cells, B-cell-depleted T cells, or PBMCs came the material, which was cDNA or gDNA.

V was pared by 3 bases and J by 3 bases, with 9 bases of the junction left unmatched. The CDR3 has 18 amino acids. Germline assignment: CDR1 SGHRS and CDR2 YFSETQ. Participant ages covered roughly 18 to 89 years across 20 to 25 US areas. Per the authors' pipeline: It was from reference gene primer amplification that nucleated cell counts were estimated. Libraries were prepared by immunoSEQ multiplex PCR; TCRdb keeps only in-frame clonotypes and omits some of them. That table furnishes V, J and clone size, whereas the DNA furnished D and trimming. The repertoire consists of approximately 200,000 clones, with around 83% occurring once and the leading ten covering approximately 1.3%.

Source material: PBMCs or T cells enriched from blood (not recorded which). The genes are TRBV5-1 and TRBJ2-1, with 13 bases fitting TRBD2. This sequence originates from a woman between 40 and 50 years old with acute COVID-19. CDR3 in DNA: TGCGCCAGCAGCTCCTCGACTAGCGGGAGGTATCGCTACAATGAGCAGTTCTTC. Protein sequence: CASSSSTSGRYRYNEQFF.